The 8 T cell receptor beta chains reported below all come from one sample, sequenced in a study of shared T cell receptors in the human thymus. TCRdb keeps only in-frame clones here, not all; method: immunoSEQ multiplex PCR. The table has about 380,000 clones, around 93% seen once; the top ten hold 0.02%. Sequencing was performed on thymocytes. These receptors were obtained from a human donor.

This chain links TRBV28 with TRBJ2-7; D unclear. Per the germline V gene, CDR1 is MDHEN and CDR2 is SYDVKM. This CDR3 spans 13 amino acids. The ends were cut back, 3 bases at V and 2 bases at J, with 8 bases in the middle. CDR3 in DNA: TGTGCCAGCAGTTTGCAGGTAACCTACGAGCAGTACTTC. This sequence encodes CASSLQVTYEQYF.

This clone was detected only once. The chain uses TRBV7-8 and TRBJ2-1, with D unclear. V was pared by 5 bases and J by 2 bases, with 16 bases between. The CDR3 consists of 16 residues. Germline CDR1 is SGHVS and CDR2 is FQNEAQ. CDR3: CASSRRAQPTYNEQFF. CDR3 nucleotide sequence: TGTGCCAGCAGCCGACGGGCCCAGCCCACCTACAATGAGCAGTTCTTC. The variable domain in full, completed from reference TRBV7-8 and TRBJ2-1, reads GAGVSQSPRYKVAKRGQDVALRCDPISGHVSLFWYQQALGQGPEFLTYFQNEAQLDKSGLPSDRFFAERPEGSVSTLKIQRTQQEDSAVYLCASSRRAQPTYNEQFFGPGTRLTVL.

The chain joins TRBV5-1 to TRBJ2-5; D is undetermined. The CDR3 totals 15 residues. V was pared by 1 base and J by 1 base, with 11 bases between. Germline V gene lookup returns CDR1 SGHRS and CDR2 YFSETQ. The CDR3 reads CASSLSSDRQETQYF. CDR3 DNA sequence: TGCGCCAGCAGCTTGTCGTCAGATCGCCAAGAGACCCAGTACTTC.

The chain joins TRBV5-4 to TRBJ2-1; 7 bases fit TRBD1. The germline V gene encodes CDR1 SGHNT and CDR2 YYREEE (reference sequence). Germline trimming cut 6 bases from V and 6 bases from J; bases unmatched to any gene: 12. The CDR3 runs to 15 residues. In nucleotides, the CDR3 is TGTGCCAGCACCCAGGGTACTGACAGGGTCAATGAGCAGTTCTTC. This gives the protein CASTQGTDRVNEQFF.

The gene calls are TRBV28 and TRBJ1-3; tentative D call: TRBD1 (6 bases). Deletions cut 4 bases from V and 2 bases from J, with 15 bases between. This CDR3 is built from 16 residues. The germline V gene encodes CDR1 MDHEN and CDR2 SYDVKM. CDR3 coding DNA: TGTGCCAGCAGTTCACTGACAGGTGGGACTGGAAACACCATATATTTT. Amino acid sequence: CASSSLTGGTGNTIYF.

The table lists this clone with a count of one. The chain links TRBV6-1 to TRBJ1-1; perhaps TRBD1 as D (5 bases). V was clipped by 1 base and J by 4 bases, with 10 bases between them. The CDR3 totals 14 residues. Germline V gene data show CDR1 as MNHNS and CDR2 as SASEGT. The CDR3 loop is CASSEDWGGTEAFF. CDR3 sequence (DNA): TGTGCCAGCAGTGAAGATTGGGGGGGCACTGAAGCTTTCTTT.

The chain recombines TRBV9 with TRBJ2-7; 7 bases map to TRBD2. Germline CDR1 reads SGDLS; CDR2 reads YYNGEE. J gave up 4 bases and V 4 bases, and 8 bases lay outside the gene matches. The CDR3 is 14 amino acids. CDR3 amino acids: CASSPRTSEYEQYF. CDR3 in DNA: TGTGCCAGCAGCCCTCGGACTAGTGAGTACGAGCAGTACTTC. Supplemented by reference TRBV9 and TRBJ2-7, the full variable domain reads DSGVTQTPKHLITATGQRVTLRCSPRSGDLSVYWYQQSLDQGLQFLIQYYNGEERAKGNILERFSAQQFPDLHSELNLSSLELGDSALYFCASSPRTSEYEQYFGPGTRLTVT.

V is TRBV10-3 and J is TRBJ2-2; D is uncertain. Germline V gives CDR1 ENHRY, CDR2 SYGVKD. The CDR3 is 11 amino acids. The ends were cut back, 0 bases at V and 8 bases at J, with 1 base in the middle. CDR3 amino acids: CAISESGELFF. The CDR3 coding sequence is TGTGCCATCAGTGAGTCGGGGGAGCTGTTTTTT.